The 22 T cell receptor beta chains in this list originate from one sample, sequenced in a study of CD8 T cells in Susac syndrome. A quantity of 0.5 to 1 ug RNA underwent reverse transcription using random hexamers. One entry per CDR3 protein results from TCRdb running MiXCR on the immunoSEQ multiplex PCR reads. The table lists fewer than 150,000 distinct CDR3 sequences, 95% of them singletons. Sequenced sample: CD8+ T cells from PBMCs. These receptors all stem from a human donor with Susac syndrome.

The genes are TRBV9 and TRBJ2-7; D assignment may be TRBD1 or TRBD2 (5 bases each). The CDR3 sequence is 16 residues long. V was cut by 3 bases and J by 2 bases, with 18 bases left in between. CDR1 is SGDLS and CDR2 is YYNGEE in the germline V gene. CDR3 coding DNA: TGTGCCAGCAGCGACGGTTCCGGGGACGGCGCCTACGAGCAGTACTTC. Translated, it gives CASSDGSGDGAYEQYF.

The chain recombines TRBV2 with TRBJ2-7, with TRBD1 matching over 8 bases. The CDR3 runs 13 residues. Trimming cost V 4 bases and J 5 bases; bases outside gene matches: 4. Germline V gene sequence: CDR1 SNHLY, CDR2 FYNNEI. In nucleotides, the CDR3 is TGTGCCAGCAGTGGGACAGGGACAAACGAGCAGTACTTC. Translation: CASSGTGTNEQYF. The complete variable domain, with remaining parts taken from reference TRBV2 and TRBJ2-7, reads EPEVTQTPSHQVTQMGQEVILRCVPISNHLYFYWYRQILGQKVEFLVSFYNNEISEKSEIFDDQFSVERPDGSNFTLKIRSTKLEDSAMYFCASSGTGTNEQYFGPGTRLTVT.

J is TRBJ2-2 and V is TRBV28; 11 positions match TRBD1. CDR1 and CDR2 (germline): MDHEN, SYDVKM. The V and J ends lost 5 bases and 6 bases, in that order; junction bases with no gene match: 8. The CDR3 has 16 amino acids. Here the CDR3 reads CASSRHSGQGAGELFF. CDR3 bases: TGTGCCAGCAGTCGACATTCGGGACAGGGGGCCGGGGAGCTGTTTTTT. The whole variable domain, remainder taken from reference TRBV28 and TRBJ2-2, is DVKVTQSSRYLVKRTGEKVFLECVQDMDHENMFWYRQDPGLGLRLIYFSYDVKMKEKGDIPEGYSVSREKKERFSLILESASTNQTSMYLCASSRHSGQGAGELFFGEGSRLTVL.

This chain uses TRBV9 with TRBJ1-1, with 7 bases fitting TRBD1. Germline V gene sequence: CDR1 SGDLS, CDR2 YYNGEE. The CDR3 covers 14 residues. With V trimmed by 5 bases and J by 1 base, 5 bases remained unmatched. The CDR3 sequence is CASRRTGANTEAFF. The CDR3 DNA sequence: TGTGCCAGCAGAAGGACAGGAGCGAACACTGAAGCTTTCTTT.

The chain uses TRBV20-1 and TRBJ1-5; D is uncertain. Germline loops: CDR1 DFQATT, CDR2 SNEGSKA (reference sequence). The CDR3 has 11 amino acids. The V gene lost 6 bases and the J gene lost 1 base, with 4 bases spanning the gap. This chain's CDR3 is CSAGSNQPQHF. The DNA for the CDR3 is TGCAGTGCAGGCAGCAATCAGCCCCAGCATTTT.

The rearrangement uses TRBV12-3 or TRBV12-4 and TRBJ1-1; no definite D call. V dropped 7 bases and J dropped 5 bases, with 11 bases sitting between them. The CDR3 runs 12 residues. CDR3 coding DNA: TGTGCCAGCACCCCCGGTGGGACTGAAGCTTTCTTT. It encodes CASTPGGTEAFF.

This rearrangement joins TRBV11-3 to TRBJ2-7; 8 bases line up with TRBD1. Germline V CDR1 and CDR2: SGHNT, YENEEA. V lost 8 bases, J lost 5 bases, and 5 bases stayed unmatched. The CDR3 has 12 amino acids. CDR3 DNA sequence: TGTGCCAGCGCCGGGACAGGTGACGAGCAGTACTTC. Protein: CASAGTGDEQYF.

This clonotype was counted a few times. V and J are TRBV13 and TRBJ1-5; D not certain. Germline lookup yields CDR1 PRHDT and CDR2 FYEKMQ (reference sequence). The length of the CDR3 is 14 residues. Trimming left V 6 bases short and J 0 bases short, with 9 bases between. CDR3 sequence reads: CASSGGGSNQPQHF. The DNA for the CDR3 is TGTGCCAGCAGTGGAGGCGGTAGCAATCAGCCCCAGCATTTT.

The count of this clonotype is one. The CDR3 here is CSARVPTSGRVTDTQYF. The CDR3 DNA follows: TGCAGTGCTAGAGTCCCCACTAGCGGGAGGGTCACAGATACGCAGTATTTT. The chain carries TRBV20-1 and TRBJ2-3, with TRBD2 matching 13 bases. After removal of 1 base from V and 2 bases from J, the junction contained 6 bases not matched to a gene. Germline V gene data show CDR1 as DFQATT and CDR2 as SNEGSKA (reference sequence). The CDR3 is made up of 17 amino acids.

V gene TRBV5-1 combines with J gene TRBJ2-7, with D uncertain. The V end was cut by 4 bases, the J end by 0 bases, with 8 bases between. Per the germline V gene, CDR1 is SGHRS and CDR2 is YFSETQ. The CDR3 has 13 residues. CDR3 residues: CASSHASSYEQYF. In DNA form, the CDR3 reads TGCGCCAGCAGCCATGCTAGCTCCTACGAGCAGTACTTC.

The genes are TRBV13 and TRBJ2-1; D remains unclear. Germline-derived CDR1 and CDR2 are PRHDT and FYEKMQ (reference sequence). There are 16 residues in the CDR3. The V gene lost 0 bases and the J gene lost 3 bases, with 12 bases spanning the gap. The chain's CDR3 is CASSLGPSAVYNEQFF. CDR3 DNA sequence: TGTGCCAGCAGCTTAGGCCCTAGTGCGGTCTACAATGAGCAGTTCTTC. The complete variable domain, with remaining parts taken from reference TRBV13 and TRBJ2-1, reads AAGVIQSPRHLIKEKRETATLKCYPIPRHDTVYWYQQGPGQDPQFLISFYEKMQSDKGSIPDRFSAQQFSDYHSELNMSSLELGDSALYFCASSLGPSAVYNEQFFGPGTRLTVL.

The chain recombines TRBV29-1 with TRBJ2-7; D is perhaps TRBD2 (7 bases). V was shortened by 3 bases and J by 6 bases, with 12 bases between the two germline ends. The CDR3 loop spans 12 amino acids. Looked up from germline, CDR1 is SQVTM and CDR2 is ANQGSEA. CDR3 sequence: CSVDGGAGEQYF. Written as DNA, the CDR3 is TGCAGCGTTGATGGGGGGGCCGGCGAGCAGTACTTC.

This chain uses TRBV6-1 with TRBJ1-2; D is ambiguous. The germline V gene has CDR1 MNHNS and CDR2 SASEGT. The CDR3 totals 15 residues. Trimming left V 7 bases short and J 4 bases short, with 19 bases between. The CDR3 loop reads CASTTSLGIRYGYTF. The CDR3 region has the DNA TGTGCCAGCACGACTAGCCTTGGCATTCGCTATGGCTACACCTTC.

The genes are TRBV28 and TRBJ2-7; weak D call: TRBD1 (7 bases). V lost 3 bases and J lost 3, with 12 bases in between. The germline V gene encodes CDR1 MDHEN and CDR2 SYDVKM. This CDR3 is built from 14 residues. The CDR3 loop reads CASSFRGEHYEQYF. CDR3 coding DNA: TGTGCCAGCAGTTTCAGGGGGGAGCACTACGAGCAGTACTTC.

The chain couples TRBV19 to TRBJ1-3, with D maybe TRBD1 (5 bases). Trimming cost V 11 bases and J 3 bases, with 20 bases left between them. The CDR3 extends over 15 amino acids. CDR1 is LNHDA, CDR2 SQIVND, per germline (reference sequence). CDR3 in amino acids: CAGTGTPRFGNTIYF. The CDR3 DNA sequence: TGTGCCGGGACCGGGACTCCACGATTTGGAAACACCATATATTTT. The full variable domain, with the rest looked up from reference TRBV19 and TRBJ1-3, is DGGITQSPKYLFRKEGQNVTLSCEQNLNHDAMYWYRQDPGQGLRLIYYSQIVNDFQKGDIAEGYSVSREKKESFPLTVTSAQKNPTAFYLCAGTGTPRFGNTIYFGEGSWLTVV.

The rearrangement links TRBV5-6 to TRBJ2-1; D not resolved. The CDR3 spans 14 residues. V was shortened by 0 bases and J by 4 bases, with 8 bases between the two germline ends. Germline V gene lookup returns CDR1 SGHDT and CDR2 YYEEEE. The chain's CDR3 is CASSLGAMYNEQFF. For the CDR3, the DNA is TGTGCCAGCAGCTTGGGAGCGATGTACAATGAGCAGTTCTTC.

The chain links TRBV11-2 to TRBJ2-5; no definite D call. V lost 5 bases and J 2 bases, leaving 18 bases between the germline ends. Germline V gene sequence: CDR1 SGHAT, CDR2 FQNNGV. The CDR3 loop spans 16 amino acids. The CDR3 is CASSPPGLATQETQYF. CDR3 sequence (DNA): TGTGCCAGCAGCCCCCCCGGGTTGGCGACTCAAGAGACCCAGTACTTC.

This chain joins TRBV7-2 and TRBJ2-1; no reliable D call. The CDR3 contains 12 residues. Looked up from germline, CDR1 is SGHTA and CDR2 is FQGNSA. As DNA, the CDR3 is TGTGTTGAGCAGGAAAGTAGCAATGAGCAGTTCTTC. It encodes CVEQESSNEQFF.

The gene calls are TRBV28 and TRBJ2-4; 10 bases fit TRBD2. CDR3 length: 18 amino acids. Looked up from germline, CDR1 is MDHEN and CDR2 is SYDVKM. The trim removed 2 bases at V and 8 bases at J, leaving 15 bases unmatched. In DNA, the CDR3 is TGTGCCAGCAGTTTAGGGCTAGCGGGAGAGGGGGACCCAGACATTCAGTACTTC. Its translation: CASSLGLAGEGDPDIQYF.

This clonotype was counted once. The chain has TRBV20-1 and TRBJ2-1; 8 positions match TRBD2. The germline V gene encodes CDR1 DFQATT and CDR2 SNEGSKA (reference sequence). The CDR3 runs 14 residues. J gave up 4 bases and V 0 bases, and 2 bases lay outside the gene matches. CDR3 coding DNA: TGCAGTGCTAGAGAGGGCGGGAGGTACAATGAGCAGTTCTTC. It codes for CSAREGGRYNEQFF.

The V gene is TRBV27, the J gene TRBJ1-1, with D unclear. Trimming left V 5 bases short and J 0 bases short, with 13 bases between. The V gene's germline CDR1 is MNHEY and CDR2 SMNVEV (reference sequence). The CDR3 spans 15 residues. The CDR3, as DNA: TGTGCCAGCAGTATACTTCCCGGGGTGAACACTGAAGCTTTCTTT. Its protein product is CASSILPGVNTEAFF.

V and J are TRBV24-1 and TRBJ2-1; 15 nucleotides align to TRBD2. Germline assignment: CDR1 KGHDR and CDR2 SFDVKD. This CDR3 is 15 amino acids long. V shed 3 bases, J shed 9 bases, and the junction held 2 bases outside the gene matches. This CDR3 is CATSDPGLAGGEQFF. Written as DNA, the CDR3 is TGTGCCACCAGTGATCCGGGACTAGCGGGAGGTGAGCAGTTCTTC.